This TCR beta chain was recorded in a study of cytomegalovirus exposure and HLA in healthy donors. The CDR3 is 15 residues long. V was pared by 2 bases and J by 7 bases, with 11 bases of the junction left unmatched. Per germline, CDR1 MNHNY and CDR2 SVGAGI (reference sequence). This clone appeared a few times. PCR used 60 Vbeta primers and 13 Jbeta primers. Libraries were prepared by immunoSEQ multiplex PCR; TCRdb keeps only in-frame clonotypes and omits some of them. There are about 130,000 clones in the sample; over 65% occur only once, and roughly 20% lies in the top ten. The rearrangement joins TRBV6-6 to TRBJ2-7; TRBD1 matches at 7 bases. This receptor was taken from a man younger than 35 in good health and CMV-seropositive. The sample consisted of PBMCs. The CDR3 reads CASSYASTGNGEQYF. The CDR3 DNA follows: TGTGCCAGCAGTTACGCATCGACAGGGAACGGGGAGCAGTACTTC.